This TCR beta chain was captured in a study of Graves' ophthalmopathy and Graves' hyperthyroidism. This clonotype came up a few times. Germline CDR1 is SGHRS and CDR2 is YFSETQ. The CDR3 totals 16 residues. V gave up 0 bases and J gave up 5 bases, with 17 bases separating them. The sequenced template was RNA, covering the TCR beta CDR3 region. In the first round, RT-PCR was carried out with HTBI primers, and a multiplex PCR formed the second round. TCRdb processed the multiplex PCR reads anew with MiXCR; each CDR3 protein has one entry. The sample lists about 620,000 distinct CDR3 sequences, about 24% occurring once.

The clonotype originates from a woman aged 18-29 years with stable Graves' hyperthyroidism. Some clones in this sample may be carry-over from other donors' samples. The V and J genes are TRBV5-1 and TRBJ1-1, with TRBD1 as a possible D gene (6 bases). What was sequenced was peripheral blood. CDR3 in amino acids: CASSLGNAGGPTEAFF. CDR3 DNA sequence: TGCGCCAGCAGCTTGGGGAACGCGGGGGGCCCGACTGAAGCTTTCTTT.